This TCR beta chain is from a study of blood T cell repertoires in COVID-19. About the study: COVID-19 samples from acute and convalescent phases originated in the United States, Italy and Spain. The cDNA or gDNA used as material had been derived from T cells, B-cell-depleted T cells, or PBMCs.

Trimming removed 1 base from V and 6 bases from J; junction bases left unmatched: 4. Germline CDR1 and CDR2: MDHEN and SYDVKM. This CDR3 contains 15 residues. Authors' data handling: Scientists estimated how many nucleated cells there were by amplifying reference gene primers. Clones were sequenced by immunoSEQ multiplex PCR, and TCRdb holds only the in-frame ones, with some missing. Clonal size and the V and J genes are those of that table, whereas D and trimming came from the DNA. This sample carries roughly 100,000 clones, 84% of them seen once, and the ten largest clones take just under 4.5%. This clonotype was sampled from a human donor in a cohort sampled during active COVID-19. The chain is built from TRBV28 and TRBJ1-2; 11 bases are shared with TRBD1. Sequencing used peripheral blood. Here the CDR3 reads CASSLLMGQGDGYTF. DNA for the CDR3: TGTGCCAGCAGTTTATTAATGGGACAGGGGGATGGCTACACCTTC.